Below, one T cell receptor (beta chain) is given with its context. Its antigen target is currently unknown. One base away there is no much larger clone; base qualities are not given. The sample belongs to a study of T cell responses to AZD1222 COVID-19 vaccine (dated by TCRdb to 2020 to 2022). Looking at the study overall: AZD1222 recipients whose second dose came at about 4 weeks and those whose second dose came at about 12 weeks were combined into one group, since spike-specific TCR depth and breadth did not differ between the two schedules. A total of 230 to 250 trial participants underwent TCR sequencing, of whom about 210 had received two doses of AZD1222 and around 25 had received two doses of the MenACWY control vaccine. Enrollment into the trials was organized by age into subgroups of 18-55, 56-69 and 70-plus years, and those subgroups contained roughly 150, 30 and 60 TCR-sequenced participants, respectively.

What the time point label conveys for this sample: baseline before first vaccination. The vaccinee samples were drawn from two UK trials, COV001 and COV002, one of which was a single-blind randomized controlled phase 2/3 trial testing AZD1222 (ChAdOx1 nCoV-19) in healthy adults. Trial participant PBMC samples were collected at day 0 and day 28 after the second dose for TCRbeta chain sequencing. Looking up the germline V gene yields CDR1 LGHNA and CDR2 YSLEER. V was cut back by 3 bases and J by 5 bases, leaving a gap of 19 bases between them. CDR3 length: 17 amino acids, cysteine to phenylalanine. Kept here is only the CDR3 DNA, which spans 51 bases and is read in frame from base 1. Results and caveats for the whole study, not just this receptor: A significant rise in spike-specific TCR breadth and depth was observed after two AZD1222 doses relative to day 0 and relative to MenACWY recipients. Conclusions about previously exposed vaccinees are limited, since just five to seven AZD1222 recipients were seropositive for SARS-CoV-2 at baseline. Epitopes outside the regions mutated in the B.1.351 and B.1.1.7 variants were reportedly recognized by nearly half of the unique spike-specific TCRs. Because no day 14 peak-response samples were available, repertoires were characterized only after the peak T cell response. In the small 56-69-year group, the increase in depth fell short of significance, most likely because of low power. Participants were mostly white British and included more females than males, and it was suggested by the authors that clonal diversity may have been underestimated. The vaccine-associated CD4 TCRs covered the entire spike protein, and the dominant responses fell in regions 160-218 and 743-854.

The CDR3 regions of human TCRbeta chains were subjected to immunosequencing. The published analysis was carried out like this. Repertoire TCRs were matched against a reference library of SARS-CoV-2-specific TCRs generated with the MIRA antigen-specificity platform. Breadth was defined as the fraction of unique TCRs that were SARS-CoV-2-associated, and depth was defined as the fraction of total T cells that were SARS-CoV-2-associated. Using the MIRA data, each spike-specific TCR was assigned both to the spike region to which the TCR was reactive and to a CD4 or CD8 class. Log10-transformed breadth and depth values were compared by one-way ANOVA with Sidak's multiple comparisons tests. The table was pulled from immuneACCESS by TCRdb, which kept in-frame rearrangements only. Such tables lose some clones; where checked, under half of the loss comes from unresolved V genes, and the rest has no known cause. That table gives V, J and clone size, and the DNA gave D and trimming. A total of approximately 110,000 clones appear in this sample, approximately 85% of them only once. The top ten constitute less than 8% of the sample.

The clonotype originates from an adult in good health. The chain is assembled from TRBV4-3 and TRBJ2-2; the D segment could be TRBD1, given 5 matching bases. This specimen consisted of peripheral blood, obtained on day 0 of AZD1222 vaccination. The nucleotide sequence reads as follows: TGCGCCAGCAGCCACCGACAAGGAAGGGGTGGGACCGGGGAGCTGTTTTTT. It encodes CASSHRQGRGGTGELFF.